This T cell receptor beta chain was documented in a study of T cells in Graves' hyperthyroidism and ophthalmopathy. A Clinical Activity Score of at least 3, a NOSPECS grade of at least 4 and a duration under 3 months were recorded in the ophthalmopathy patients. RNA transcripts provided the source from which TCR beta CDR3 regions were amplified. TCR CDR3 underwent first-round RT-PCR with the HTBI primer set. One entry per CDR3 protein results from TCRdb running MiXCR on the multiplex PCR reads. The table records around 600,000 distinct CDR3 sequences, approximately 14% of them present only once. The CDR3 spans 17 residues. The junction had 12 bases not matched to a gene; V was cut back by 2 bases and J by 3 bases. Germline values: CDR1 SGHRS, CDR2 YFSETQ. This clonotype was seen many times.

The TCR comes from a woman aged 50 to 60 with Graves' ophthalmopathy. The sample was blood. The chain carries TRBV5-1 and TRBJ2-3, with 7 bases that match TRBD2. Written as DNA, the CDR3 is TGCGCCAGCAGCTTAAGCGGGAACCCTTCGGGAACAGATACGCAGTATTTT. Its translation is CASSLSGNPSGTDTQYF. The complete variable domain, with remaining parts taken from reference TRBV5-1 and TRBJ2-3, reads KAGVTQTPRYLIKTRGQQVTLSCSPISGHRSVSWYQQTPGQGLQFLFEYFSETQRNKGNFPGRFSGRQFSNSRSEMNVSTLELGDSALYLCASSLSGNPSGTDTQYFGPGTRLTVL.